This T cell receptor beta chain was recorded in a study of blood T cell repertoires in COVID-19. About the study: Samples of COVID-19 (acute and convalescent) were obtained from the United States, Italy and Spain. Sources were T cells, B-cell-depleted T cells, or PBMCs; the material itself was cDNA or gDNA.

Authors' data handling: Amplification from reference gene primers served as the basis for estimated nucleated cell counts. The repertoire was sequenced with immunoSEQ multiplex PCR; TCRdb's copy has only in-frame clones and lacks some. Clone size and the V and J calls come from that table; the DNA yielded D and trimming. The sample includes 180,000 or so clones, approximately 85% of them seen just once. This CDR3 has 15 amino acids. Trimming removed 0 bases at V and 8 bases at J, with 14 bases between. Germline V CDR1 and CDR2: LNHNV, YYDKDF (reference sequence). Input material: peripheral blood. The chain links TRBV15 to TRBJ2-1; possibly TRBD1 for D (5 bases). The receptor comes from a woman aged 55 to 70 with acute or convalescent COVID-19. CDR3 bases: TGTGCCACCAGCAGAGACGGCCTCCTAGGGGATGAGCAGTTCTTC. It encodes CATSRDGLLGDEQFF.